A single sample is the source of the 27 T cell receptor beta chains below, sequenced in a study of regulatory T cells in long-lasting Graves disease. Through Arm-PCR of CDR3 regions and iRepertoire HTBI primers, TCR beta libraries were built. TCRdb re-analysed the multiplex PCR reads in MiXCR, keeping a single row per CDR3 protein. The sample holds over 350,000 distinct CDR3 sequences, 20% to 25% seen once. Noted time point: persistent/refractory GD, antithyroid drugs over 5 years with positive TRAb. From PBMCs, RNA was extracted and then used to make the TCR library. The sample was peripheral blood mononuclear cells (PBMCs), taken when the disease was refractory, from a patient treated with antithyroid drugs. The receptor set was obtained from a female donor with Graves disease.

The sample holds one count of this clonotype. The junction shows a germline mismatch at one end, possibly a read error. The chain recombines TRBV20-1 with TRBJ1-2; the D is unclear. This CDR3 comprises 13 residues. CDR1 is DFQATT and CDR2 is SNEGSKA in the germline V gene (reference sequence). In nucleotides, the CDR3 is TGCAGTGCTAGAGATCCACACCTCTATGGCCACACCTTC. Amino acids: CSARDPHLYGHTF.

This clonotype was seen at least ten times. This chain connects TRBV7-2 to TRBJ1-5; a possible D gene is TRBD1 (5 bases). CDR3 size: 16 residues. Trimming removed 3 bases at V and 0 bases at J, with 12 bases between. Germline CDR1 and CDR2: SGHTA and FQGNSA. The CDR3 sequence: CASSLTAGNSNQPQHF. As DNA, the CDR3 is TGTGCCAGCAGCTTGACGGCAGGGAATAGCAATCAGCCCCAGCATTTT.

J is TRBJ2-6 and V is TRBV5-1; 7 nucleotides line up with TRBD2. Trimming removed 4 bases from V and 4 bases from J; junction bases left unmatched: 5. This CDR3 comprises 15 residues. Germline V lookup: CDR1 SGHRS, CDR2 YFSETQ. In DNA form, the CDR3 reads TGCGCCAGCAGCCAAAGCGGGGTGGGGGCCAACGTCCTGACTTTC. Translation gives CASSQSGVGANVLTF.

In this sample, this clonotype turned up a few times. The rearrangement joins TRBV9 to TRBJ1-6; D is undetermined. From germline, CDR1 is SGDLS and CDR2 YYNGEE. The CDR3 covers 15 residues. V lost 0 bases, J lost 13 bases, and 17 bases lay in between. In DNA form, the CDR3 reads TGTGCCAGCAGCGTAGCACATTCGAGCGAAACGCCCCTCCACTTT. This codes for CASSVAHSSETPLHF. Combining the CDR3 with reference TRBV9 and TRBJ1-6 gives the whole variable domain DSGVTQTPKHLITATGQRVTLRCSPRSGDLSVYWYQQSLDQGLQFLIQYYNGEERAKGNILERFSAQQFPDLHSELNLSSLELGDSALYFCASSVAHSSETPLHFGNGTRLTVT.

The chain combines TRBV7-8 with TRBJ2-2; 11 bases are a match to TRBD2. Germline V CDR1 and CDR2: SGHVS, FQNEAQ. With 2 bases clipped from V and 5 bases from J, the junction kept 7 bases outside the gene matches. The CDR3 loop spans 17 amino acids. The CDR3 DNA is TGTGCCAGCAGCTTAATTACTAGCGGGAGCGGTACCGGGGAGCTGTTTTTT. The encoded protein is CASSLITSGSGTGELFF.

A word on this clonotype: This sequence may be a read error, since a much larger clone differs from it by one base. J is TRBJ1-6 and V is TRBV28, with 9 bases fitting TRBD1. After removal of 6 bases from V and 14 bases from J, the junction contained 14 bases not matched to a gene. Germline CDR1 is MDHEN and CDR2 is SYDVKM. The CDR3 spans 15 residues. CDR3 nucleotide sequence: TGTGCCAGCAGGACCGGCGGGACAGGGAGTGGGGCCCTCCACTTT. This translates into CASRTGGTGSGALHF.

The chain carries TRBV30 and TRBJ1-2; TRBD1 matches at 9 bases. In germline, CDR1 is GTSNPN, CDR2 SVGIG (reference sequence). This CDR3 region has 15 residues. V lost 8 bases and J lost 8; bases outside the gene matches: 18. Here the CDR3 reads CARTPVTGGGLGYTF. For the CDR3, the DNA is TGTGCCCGTACGCCTGTTACAGGGGGCGGATTAGGCTACACCTTC.

The chain carries TRBV24-1 and TRBJ2-5, with 7 bases fitting TRBD1. The DNA end lines up better with TRBJ2-1; the J call may be wrong. The CDR3 has 16 residues. Germline values: CDR1 KGHDR, CDR2 SFDVKD. CDR3 DNA: TGTGCCACCAGTGGCCCCGAGGGACAGAGATACAATGAGCAGTTCTTC. Its protein is CATSGPEGQRYNEQFF.

As concerns this clonotype: Without the conserved terminal phenylalanine or tryptophan, this CDR3 likely stems from a read error. The gene calls are TRBV7-6 and TRBJ1-1, with 11 bases identical to TRBD1. V lost 1 base, J lost 4 bases, and 5 bases stayed unmatched. CDR3 length: 16 amino acids. Germline CDR1 and CDR2: SGHVS and FNYEAQ. DNA for the CDR3: TGTGCCAGCAGCTTAGGAATGGGACAGGGGGGCACTGAAGCTTTCTCT. Amino acid sequence: CASSLGMGQGGTEAFS.

This clonotype has ten or more counts. The genes are TRBV18 and TRBJ1-6, with D unclear. This CDR3 region has 12 residues. Germline CDR1 reads KGHSH; CDR2 reads LQKENI. V was shortened by 0 bases and J by 14 bases, with 8 bases between the two germline ends. CDR3 loop: CASSPPAESLHF. As DNA, the CDR3 is TGTGCCAGCTCACCACCGGCGGAATCCCTCCACTTT.

About this clonotype itself: Given a much more abundant clone one base away, this may be a read error. The chain recombines TRBV28 with TRBJ2-7; 11 bases are a match to TRBD2. The CDR3 spans 16 residues. CDR1 and CDR2 (germline): MDHEN, SYDVKM. In DNA, the CDR3 is TGTGCCAGCAGTACCGGACTAGCGGGCTACTCCTACGAGCAGTGCTTC. Protein product: CASSTGLAGYSYEQCF.

V usage is TRBV28 and J usage is TRBJ2-7; 10 bases are a match to TRBD2. With 9 bases clipped from V and 2 bases from J, the junction kept 4 bases outside the gene matches. Germline values: CDR1 MDHEN, CDR2 SYDVKM. The CDR3 sequence is 13 residues long. CDR3 coding DNA: TGTGCCAGTACTAGCGGGGTCCCCTACGAGCAGTACTTC. Translated: CASTSGVPYEQYF.

The sample holds a few counts of this clonotype. J is TRBJ1-1 and V is TRBV29-1; unclear D gene. The CDR3 consists of 13 residues. Deletions cut 5 bases from V and 8 bases from J, with 18 bases between. Germline V CDR1 and CDR2: SQVTM, ANQGSEA. The CDR3 protein is CSVSLAGIQEAFF. Here the CDR3 DNA reads TGCAGCGTTTCCCTCGCAGGTATACAAGAAGCTTTCTTT.

This clonotype was detected many times. V is TRBV7-2 and J is TRBJ2-2, with 11 bases aligning to TRBD2. The germline CDR1 and CDR2 sequences are SGHTA and FQGNSA. With V trimmed by 1 base and J by 1 base, 2 bases remained unmatched. CDR3 size: 17 residues. In DNA, the CDR3 is TGTGCCAGCAGCTTAGGCGGACTAGCGGGGAACACCGGGGAGCTGTTTTTT. Its protein product is CASSLGGLAGNTGELFF.

This clonotype was seen repeatedly, ten times or more. The chain carries TRBV2 and TRBJ2-2; 7 bases are a match to TRBD2. Losses at the gene ends were 5 bases for V and 4 bases for J; bases not matched to a gene: 10. CDR1 SNHLY and CDR2 FYNNEI come from the germline V gene. The CDR3 consists of 16 residues. The CDR3 DNA reads TGTGCCAGCAGTCCTATGGGGGGGAGCGTCACCGGGGAGCTGTTTTTT. Its protein product is CASSPMGGSVTGELFF.

The chain uses TRBV6-1 and TRBJ1-1; D unresolved. Germline V CDR1 and CDR2: MNHNS, SASEGT. The CDR3 loop spans 14 amino acids. Between the trimmed V and J ends, which lost 11 bases and 1 base, there was a span of 17 bases. Written as DNA, the CDR3 is TGTGCCGCATCATCCGGGAAGAGGAACACTGAAGCTTTCTTT. The encoded protein is CAASSGKRNTEAFF.

This clonotype showed up many times. V gene TRBV28 combines with J gene TRBJ1-4; D remains unclear. Germline V gene lookup returns CDR1 MDHEN and CDR2 SYDVKM. The CDR3 totals 16 residues. V lost 1 base and J 8 bases, leaving 17 bases between the germline ends. CDR3 coding DNA: TGTGCCAGCAGTTTATCTGTCCTGGCTAAGGAGGAAAAACTGTTTTTT. Amino acids: CASSLSVLAKEEKLFF.

This clonotype was seen a handful of times. Possible read error: a much larger clone is one base away. The conserved final phenylalanine or tryptophan is absent from the CDR3, which likely points to a read error. The chain joins TRBV2 to TRBJ2-5; D is uncertain. The V gene's germline CDR1 is SNHLY and CDR2 FYNNEI. This CDR3 has 12 residues. The germline V and J ends were trimmed by 10 bases and 2 bases, with 11 bases remaining between them. In nucleotides, the CDR3 is TGTGCCACCCGACGGCCGCAAGAGACCCAGTACCTC. Protein sequence: CATRRPQETQYL.

This clonotype has a single count. A read error may account for a junction end that differs from germline. The rearrangement joins TRBV29-1 to TRBJ1-1; D might be TRBD1 (6 bases). CDR1 and CDR2 from the germline V gene are SQVTM and ANQGSEA. The CDR3 contains 13 residues. The chain's CDR3 is CIVRTAPNTEAFF. CDR3 sequence (DNA): TGCATCGTTCGGACAGCCCCGAACACTGAAGCTTTCTTT.

This clonotype was counted only a few times. This clone may be a read error of a much larger clone one base away. This chain joins TRBV2 and TRBJ1-1, with no clear D. This CDR3 contains 15 residues. CDR1 and CDR2 (germline): SNHLY, FYNNEI. The CDR3 region has the DNA TGTGCCGGCAGTGAGATTTCGGGATGGGACACTGAAGCTTTCTTT. Translating gives CAGSEISGWDTEAFF.

This clonotype was counted between two and nine times. This chain joins TRBV5-5 and TRBJ2-6, with 9 bases aligning to TRBD1. V lost 0 bases, J lost 3 bases, and 7 bases stayed unmatched. Looked up from germline, CDR1 is SGHKS and CDR2 is YYEKEE (reference sequence). The CDR3 length is 18 residues. CDR3 sequence: CASSLVAQGAFGANVLTF. The CDR3 DNA is TGTGCCAGCAGCTTGGTAGCACAGGGGGCGTTTGGGGCCAACGTCCTGACTTTC.

This clonotype was counted only a few times. V is TRBV6-1 and J is TRBJ2-4, with D maybe TRBD2 (6 bases). The CDR3 extends over 20 amino acids. V was shortened by 6 bases and J by 9 bases, with 36 bases between the two germline ends. CDR1 MNHNS and CDR2 SASEGT come from the germline V gene. This chain's CDR3 is CASSTPGEAPLRDGSRIQYF. In DNA, the CDR3 is TGTGCCAGCAGCACCCCGGGCGAAGCTCCACTCCGGGACGGGAGTCGCATTCAGTACTTC.

The table lists this clonotype with a few counts. The genes are TRBV3-1 and TRBJ2-7, with D unclear. Looked up from germline, CDR1 is LGHDT and CDR2 is YNNKEL (reference sequence). This CDR3 has 11 amino acids. The V end was cut by 5 bases, the J end by 6 bases, with 8 bases between. CDR3 region: CASSDPGEQYF. CDR3 coding DNA: TGTGCCAGCAGCGATCCGGGCGAGCAGTACTTC.

In its sample, this clonotype was seen many times. At one end the junction does not follow the germline gene, possibly because of a read error. The genes are TRBV6-5 and TRBJ1-5, with no clear D. Germline values: CDR1 MNHEY, CDR2 SVGAGI. The length of the CDR3 is 13 residues. The DNA for the CDR3 is TGTGCCAGCAGTAACTCAGGAAATCAGCCCCAGCATTTT. This translates into CASSNSGNQPQHF.

This chain joins TRBV7-2 and TRBJ1-2; 9 bases map to TRBD1. This CDR3 has 16 amino acids. Looked up from germline, CDR1 is SGHTA and CDR2 is FQGNSA. J gave up 4 bases and V 5 bases, and 11 bases lay outside the gene matches. This chain's CDR3 is CASSARSRDRVYGYTF. In DNA, the CDR3 is TGTGCCAGCAGCGCCCGGTCCCGGGACAGGGTCTATGGCTACACCTTC.

In the case of this clonotype: The CDR3 ends on some other residue instead of the conserved phenylalanine or tryptophan, so this is likely a read error. This sequence joins TRBV2 and TRBJ2-7; 7 positions match TRBD1. In germline, CDR1 is SNHLY, CDR2 FYNNEI. The CDR3 runs to 12 residues. Trimming cost V 11 bases and J 2 bases; bases outside gene matches: 6. CDR3 sequence reads: CAGRDSTYEQYL. The CDR3 DNA sequence: TGTGCCGGCCGGGACAGCACCTACGAGCAGTACCTC.

This clonotype was seen at least ten times. The rearrangement uses TRBV30 and TRBJ2-5; D is undetermined. Between the trimmed V and J ends, which lost 0 bases and 3 bases, there was a span of 5 bases. The CDR3 is 12 residues long. CDR1 is GTSNPN and CDR2 is SVGIG in the germline V gene (reference sequence). The CDR3 region has the DNA TGTGCCTGGAGTGTAAGGGAAGAGACCCAGTACTTC. The encoded protein is CAWSVREETQYF.